Here is one T cell receptor (beta chain) with its context. This specimen comes from a study of T cell changes during pregnancy in multiple sclerosis. Trimming took off 5 bases at V and 11 bases at J, with 18 bases between the two ends. The CDR3 is made up of 13 amino acids. The germline V gene has CDR1 SEHNR and CDR2 FQNEAQ (reference sequence). TCRdb's table, derived via immunoSEQ multiplex PCR, lists solely in-frame clones and lacks some. The sample consists of 65,000 to 95,000 clones, about 89% of them appearing once. The TCR sequence derives from a female donor with multiple sclerosis, enrolled in a pregnancy study. This chain joins TRBV7-9 and TRBJ1-1; D is perhaps TRBD1 (5 bases). The sequenced sample was peripheral blood, obtained before pregnancy. In nucleotides, the CDR3 is TGTGCCAGCAGCCCTAAGTCGGGCAGGGCGGCTTTCTTT. Its protein is CASSPKSGRAAFF.